This is a list of T cell receptor beta chains from one sample in a study of T cell responses to AZD1222 COVID-19 vaccine. TCRdb's table, derived via immunoSEQ multiplex PCR, lists solely in-frame clones and lacks some. The table lists about 100,000 clones, 88% of them singletons. The sample in question was peripheral blood, obtained on day 0 of AZD1222 vaccination. The source of these receptors is an adult in good health. The CDR3 runs from the conserved cysteine through the conserved F or W. D genes are given only for firm matches. Expanded clones get a size class; other rows say once, few or many, or leave the size out.

v_gene	j_gene	d_gene	abundance	CDR3nt	CDR3aa
TRBV27	TRBJ2-6	TRBD1	-	TGTGCCAGCAGCCCGGACAGGGTCGGGGCCAACGTCCTGACTTTC	CASSPDRVGANVLTF
TRBV9	TRBJ2-3	-	-	TGTGCCAGCAGCGCCACGGGACTCCTCAGATCAGATACGCAGTATTTT	CASSATGLLRSDTQYF
TRBV15	TRBJ2-5	-	-	TGTGCCACCAGCAGGAGGGCCGGTGGAGAGACCCAGTACTTC	CATSRRAGGETQYF
TRBV19	TRBJ2-1	-	-	TGTGCCAGTAGTACGTATGGGGGGACAGTAGACAATGAGCAGTTCTTC	CASSTYGGTVDNEQFF
TRBV25-1	TRBJ2-1	-	-	TGTGCCAGCAGTGGAGCCGGGGACATGTTCAATGAGCAGTTCTTC	CASSGAGDMFNEQFF
TRBV24-1	TRBJ2-1	-	-	TGTGCCACCAGTTCAGACGGGAGTTCCTACAATGAGCAGTTCTTC	CATSSDGSSYNEQFF
TRBV4-2	TRBJ2-3	-	-	TGTGCCAGCAGCCGAGACTCTCTCACAGATACGCAGTATTTT	CASSRDSLTDTQYF
TRBV10-2	TRBJ1-2	TRBD1	-	TGCGCCAGCGGAGAAACGGGACAGACAAACTATGGCTACACCTTC	CASGETGQTNYGYTF
TRBV20-1	TRBJ2-3	-	-	TGCAGTGCTAAGCCCGGTGGTACGCAGTATTTT	CSAKPGGTQYF
TRBV28	TRBJ1-4	TRBD1	-	TGTGCCAGCAGCCGGGGACAGGGAAGGGAAAAACTGTTTTTT	CASSRGQGREKLFF
TRBV13	TRBJ2-3	TRBD1	-	TGTGCCAGCAGCCCCGACAGGGGACGGAAAGATACGCAGTATTTT	CASSPDRGRKDTQYF
TRBV9	TRBJ2-7	-	-	TGTGCCAGCAGCGTAGGGACTGGCGCGTCCTACGAGCAGTACTTC	CASSVGTGASYEQYF
TRBV4-1	TRBJ1-4	-	-	TGCGCCAGCAGCCAAGGACCGATTAATGAAAAACTGTTTTTT	CASSQGPINEKLFF
TRBV9	TRBJ1-1	TRBD1	-	TGTGCCAGCAGCGTACATCGACAGGGGCGGAGCACTGAAGCTTTCTTT	CASSVHRQGRSTEAFF
TRBV6-5	TRBJ2-1	-	-	TGTGCCAGCAGGGGCTCCTACAATGAGCAGTTCTTC	CASRGSYNEQFF
TRBV5-5	TRBJ2-7	-	-	TGTGCCAGCAGCTCGATTCCTACCGGGACATATTCCTACGAGCAGTACTTC	CASSSIPTGTYSYEQYF
TRBV5-1	TRBJ2-7	-	few	TGCGCCAGCAGCTTGGGGGAGGATGGATACGAGCAGTACTTC	CASSLGEDGYEQYF
TRBV4-3	TRBJ2-3	TRBD2	-	TGCGCCAGCAGCCACCGGACTAGCGGCACAGATACGCAGTATTTT	CASSHRTSGTDTQYF
TRBV4-3	TRBJ1-3	-	-	TGCGCCAGCAGCCAAGGGGGCGCCTCTGGAAACACCATATATTTT	CASSQGGASGNTIYF
TRBV7-9	TRBJ2-1	-	-	TGTGCCAGCAGCTTAGCTCTAGGATATAGGCTCAATGAGCAGTTCTTC	CASSLALGYRLNEQFF
TRBV2	TRBJ1-5	-	-	TGTGCCAGCAGTGAGGGGCCTGCAGGGCATCAGCCCCAGCATTTT	CASSEGPAGHQPQHF
TRBV18	TRBJ1-4	TRBD1	-	TGTGCCAGCTCTCCCAGACAGGGGCATGAAAAACTGTTTTTT	CASSPRQGHEKLFF
TRBV4-1	TRBJ2-1	-	few	TGCGCCAGCAGTCCCGCGGGGAGGCGGGACGTCTACAATGAGCAGTTCTTC	CASSPAGRRDVYNEQFF
TRBV3-1/TRBV3-2	TRBJ2-2	-	-	TGTGCCAGCAGCCCAATAACCGGGAGCACCGGGGAGCTGTTTTTT	CASSPITGSTGELFF
TRBV6-5	TRBJ2-7	TRBD1	-	TGTGCCAGCAAGGGACAGGGGGCAGACGAGCAGTACTTC	CASKGQGADEQYF
TRBV27	TRBJ1-1	-	-	TGTGCCAGCATTCTGAACACTGAAGCTTTCTTT	CASILNTEAFF
TRBV19	TRBJ2-5	-	-	TGTCACCTACGGGACTGGGCGGTACAGACCCAGTACTTC	CHLRDWAVQTQYF
TRBV28	TRBJ2-1	-	-	TGTGCCAGCAGTCCCTTACTCAGCTCCTACAATGAGCAGTTCTTC	CASSPLLSSYNEQFF
TRBV28	TRBJ1-5	-	few	TGTGCCAGCGGCGGCAGGGAGTGGAATCAGCCCCAGCATTTT	CASGGREWNQPQHF
TRBV18	TRBJ1-5	TRBD1	-	TGTGCCAGCTCACCTCTGGACAGGAACAATCAGCCCCAGCATTTT	CASSPLDRNNQPQHF
TRBV9	TRBJ1-2	-	-	TGTGCCAGCAGCGAGGGGGGTGGCTATGGCTACACCTTC	CASSEGGGYGYTF
TRBV3-1/TRBV3-2	TRBJ1-2	TRBD1	-	TGTGCCAGCAGCCCCACAGGGGTTGCTCATGGCTACACCTTC	CASSPTGVAHGYTF
TRBV7-8	TRBJ1-1	-	-	TGTGCCAGCAGCCTTGCCGGGAGGGCATCGATTATGAACACTGAAGCTTTCTTT	CASSLAGRASIMNTEAFF
TRBV27	TRBJ2-7	TRBD2	-	TGTGCCAGCAGTTTTAGGGGAGGGGAGCAGTACTTC	CASSFRGGEQYF
TRBV2	TRBJ1-1	TRBD1	-	TGTGCCAGCAGTTGGACAGGGCAAGAAGCTTTCTTT	CASSWTGQEAFF
TRBV18	TRBJ2-5	TRBD1	once	TGTGCCAGCTCACTCACGACAGGGGTGGATGGAGAGACCCAGTACTTC	CASSLTTGVDGETQYF
TRBV7-9	TRBJ2-1	TRBD2	-	TGTGCCAGTAGCGGGAGCTCCTACAATGAGCAGTTCTTC	CASSGSSYNEQFF
TRBV19	TRBJ1-1	-	once	TGTGCCAGTAGTCGTCAGAGAAACACTGAAGCTTTCTTT	CASSRQRNTEAFF